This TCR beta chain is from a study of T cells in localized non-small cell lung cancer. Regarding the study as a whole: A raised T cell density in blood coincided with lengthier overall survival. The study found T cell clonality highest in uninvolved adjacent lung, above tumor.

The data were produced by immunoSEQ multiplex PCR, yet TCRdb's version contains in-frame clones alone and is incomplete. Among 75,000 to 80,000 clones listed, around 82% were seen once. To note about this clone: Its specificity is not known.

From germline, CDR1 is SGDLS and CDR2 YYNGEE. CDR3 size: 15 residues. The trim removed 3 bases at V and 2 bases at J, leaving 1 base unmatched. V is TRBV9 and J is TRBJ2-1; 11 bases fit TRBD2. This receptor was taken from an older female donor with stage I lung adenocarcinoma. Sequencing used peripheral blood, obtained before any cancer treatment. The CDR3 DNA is TGTGCCAGCAGCGAGACTAGCGGGACCTACAATGAGCAGTTCTTC. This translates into CASSETSGTYNEQFF.